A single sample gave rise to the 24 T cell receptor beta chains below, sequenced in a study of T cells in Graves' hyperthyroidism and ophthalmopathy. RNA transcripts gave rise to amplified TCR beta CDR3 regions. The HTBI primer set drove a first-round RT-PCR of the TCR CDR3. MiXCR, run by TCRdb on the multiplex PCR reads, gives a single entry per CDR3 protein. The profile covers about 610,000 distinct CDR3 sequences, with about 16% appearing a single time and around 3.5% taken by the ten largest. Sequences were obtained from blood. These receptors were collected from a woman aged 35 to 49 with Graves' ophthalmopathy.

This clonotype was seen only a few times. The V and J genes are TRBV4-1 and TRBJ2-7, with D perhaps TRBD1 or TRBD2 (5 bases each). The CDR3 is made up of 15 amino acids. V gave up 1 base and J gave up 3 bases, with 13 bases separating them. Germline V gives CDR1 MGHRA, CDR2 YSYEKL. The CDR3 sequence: CASSQVGGGLYEQYF. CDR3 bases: TGCGCCAGCAGCCAAGTTGGTGGGGGTCTCTACGAGCAGTACTTC.

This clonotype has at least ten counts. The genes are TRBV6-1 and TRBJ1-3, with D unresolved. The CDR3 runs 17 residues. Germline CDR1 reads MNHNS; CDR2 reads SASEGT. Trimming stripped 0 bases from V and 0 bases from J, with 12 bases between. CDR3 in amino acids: CASSEAIGKASGNTIYF. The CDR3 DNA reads TGTGCCAGCAGTGAAGCGATAGGAAAGGCCTCTGGAAACACCATATATTTT.

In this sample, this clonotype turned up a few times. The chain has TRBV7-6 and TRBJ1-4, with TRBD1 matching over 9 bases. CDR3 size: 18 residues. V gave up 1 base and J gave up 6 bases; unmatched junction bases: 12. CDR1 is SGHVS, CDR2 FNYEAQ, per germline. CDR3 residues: CASSLGPFTGQGYEKLFF. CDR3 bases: TGTGCCAGCAGCTTAGGGCCGTTTACGGGACAGGGCTATGAAAAACTGTTTTTT. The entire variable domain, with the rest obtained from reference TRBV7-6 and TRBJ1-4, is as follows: GAGVSQSPRYKVTKRGQDVALRCDPISGHVSLYWYRQALGQGPEFLTYFNYEAQQDKSGLPNDRFSAERPEGSISTLTIQRTEQRDSAMYRCASSLGPFTGQGYEKLFFGSGTQLSVL.

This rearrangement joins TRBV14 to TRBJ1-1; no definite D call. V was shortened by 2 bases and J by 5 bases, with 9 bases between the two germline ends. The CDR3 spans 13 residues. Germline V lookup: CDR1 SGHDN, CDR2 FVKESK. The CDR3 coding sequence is TGTGCCAGCAGCCAACAATTTGGGACTGAAGCTTTCTTT. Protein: CASSQQFGTEAFF.

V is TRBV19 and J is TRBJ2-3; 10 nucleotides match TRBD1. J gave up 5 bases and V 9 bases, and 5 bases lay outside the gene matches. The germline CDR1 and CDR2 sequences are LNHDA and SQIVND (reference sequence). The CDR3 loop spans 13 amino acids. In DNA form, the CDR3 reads TGTGCCAGCGGGGACAGGGGTAAAGATACGCAGTATTTT. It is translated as CASGDRGKDTQYF.

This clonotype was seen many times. The CDR3 here is CASSLDGGFGGYTF. CDR3 nucleotides: TGTGCCAGCAGCTTAGATGGAGGGTTCGGTGGCTACACCTTC. The chain carries TRBV11-2 and TRBJ1-2, with D unresolved. The CDR3 is made up of 14 amino acids. Per germline, CDR1 SGHAT and CDR2 FQNNGV. V was shortened by 0 bases and J by 7 bases, with 12 bases between the two germline ends.

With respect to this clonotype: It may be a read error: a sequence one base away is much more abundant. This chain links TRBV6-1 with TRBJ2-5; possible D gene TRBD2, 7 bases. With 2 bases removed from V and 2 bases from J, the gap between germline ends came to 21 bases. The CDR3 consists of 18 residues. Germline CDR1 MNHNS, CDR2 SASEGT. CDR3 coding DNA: TGTGCCAGCAGTGAACAGGGGTCCAGCGGGGTACCTCAAGAGACCCAGTACTTC. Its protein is CASSEQGSSGVPQETQYF.

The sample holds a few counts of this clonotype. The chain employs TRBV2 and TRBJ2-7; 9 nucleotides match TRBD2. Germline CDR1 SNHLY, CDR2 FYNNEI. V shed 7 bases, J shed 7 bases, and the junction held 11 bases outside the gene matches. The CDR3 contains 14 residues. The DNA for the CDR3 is TGTGCCAGCACCTTTGGGCGGGGGGGCCCAGAGCAGTACTTC. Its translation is CASTFGRGGPEQYF.

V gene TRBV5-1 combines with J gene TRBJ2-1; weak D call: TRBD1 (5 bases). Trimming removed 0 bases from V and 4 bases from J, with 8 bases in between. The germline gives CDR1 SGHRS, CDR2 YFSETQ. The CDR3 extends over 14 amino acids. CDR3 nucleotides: TGCGCCAGCAGCTTGGTTTCAGGGTACAATGAGCAGTTCTTC. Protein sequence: CASSLVSGYNEQFF.

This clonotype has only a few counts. The DNA of the CDR3 is TGTGCCTGGAGATGGGCGGAGGGGAGCTACACCTTC. It translates to CAWRWAEGSYTF. The chain carries TRBV30 and TRBJ1-2; possible D gene TRBD1, 5 bases. Trimming shortened V by 3 bases and J by 9 bases, and 14 bases separated the two germline ends. This CDR3 has 12 amino acids. Looked up from germline, CDR1 is GTSNPN and CDR2 is SVGIG (reference sequence).

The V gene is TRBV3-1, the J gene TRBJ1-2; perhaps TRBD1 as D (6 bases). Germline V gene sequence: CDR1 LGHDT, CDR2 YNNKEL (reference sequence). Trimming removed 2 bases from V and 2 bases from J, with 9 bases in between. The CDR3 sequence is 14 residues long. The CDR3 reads CASSQQGLNYGYTF. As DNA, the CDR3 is TGTGCCAGCAGCCAACAGGGGCTGAACTATGGCTACACCTTC.

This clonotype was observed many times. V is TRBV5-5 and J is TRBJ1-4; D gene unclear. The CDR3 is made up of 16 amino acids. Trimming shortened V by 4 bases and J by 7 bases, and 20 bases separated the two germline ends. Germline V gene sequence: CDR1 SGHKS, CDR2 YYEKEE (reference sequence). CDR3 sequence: CASSLTPRAWGEKLFF. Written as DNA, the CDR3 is TGTGCCAGCAGCCTGACCCCCCGGGCGTGGGGTGAAAAACTGTTTTTT.

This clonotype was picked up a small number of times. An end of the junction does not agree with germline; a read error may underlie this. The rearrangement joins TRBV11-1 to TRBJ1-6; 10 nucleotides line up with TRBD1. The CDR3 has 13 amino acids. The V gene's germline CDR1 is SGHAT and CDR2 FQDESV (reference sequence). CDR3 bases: TGTGCCAGCAGCCCCGGGACAGGGGACCCTTCCACCTTT. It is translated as CASSPGTGDPSTF.

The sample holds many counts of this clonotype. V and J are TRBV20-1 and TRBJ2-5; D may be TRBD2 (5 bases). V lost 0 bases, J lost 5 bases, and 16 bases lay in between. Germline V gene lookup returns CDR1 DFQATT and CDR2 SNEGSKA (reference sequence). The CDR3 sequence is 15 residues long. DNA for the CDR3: TGCAGTGCTAGAGACCGCAAGAGGGCGGCTGAGACCCAGTACTTC. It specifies CSARDRKRAAETQYF.

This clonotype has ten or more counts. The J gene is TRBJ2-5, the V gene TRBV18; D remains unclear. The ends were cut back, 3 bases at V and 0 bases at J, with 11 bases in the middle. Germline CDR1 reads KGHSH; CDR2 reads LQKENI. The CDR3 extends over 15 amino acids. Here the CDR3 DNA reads TGTGCCAGCTCACCGAACGAGTGGTACCAAGAGACCCAGTACTTC. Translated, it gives CASSPNEWYQETQYF.

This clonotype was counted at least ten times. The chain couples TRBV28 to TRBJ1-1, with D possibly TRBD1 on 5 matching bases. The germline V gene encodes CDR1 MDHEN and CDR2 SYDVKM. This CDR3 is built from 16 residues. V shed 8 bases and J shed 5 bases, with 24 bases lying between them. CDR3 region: CASQEPRGEVRTEAFF. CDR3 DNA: TGTGCCAGCCAGGAGCCGCGGGGGGAAGTGAGGACTGAAGCTTTCTTT. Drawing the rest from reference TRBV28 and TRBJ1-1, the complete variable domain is DVKVTQSSRYLVKRTGEKVFLECVQDMDHENMFWYRQDPGLGLRLIYFSYDVKMKEKGDIPEGYSVSREKKERFSLILESASTNQTSMYLCASQEPRGEVRTEAFFGQGTRLTVV.

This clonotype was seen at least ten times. CDR3 coding DNA: TGTGCCAGCAGCTTAGGACATGGCGGAGTCTACACCGGGGAGCTGTTTTTT. Amino acid sequence: CASSLGHGGVYTGELFF. The chain links TRBV7-3 to TRBJ2-2, with D maybe TRBD1 (5 bases). This CDR3 has 17 residues. With 2 bases removed from V and 3 bases from J, the gap between germline ends came to 16 bases. Germline loops: CDR1 SGHTA, CDR2 FQGTGA.

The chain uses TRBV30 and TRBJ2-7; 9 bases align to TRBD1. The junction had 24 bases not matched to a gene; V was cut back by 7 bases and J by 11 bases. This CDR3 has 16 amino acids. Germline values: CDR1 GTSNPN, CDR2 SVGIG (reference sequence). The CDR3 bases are TGTGCCTACCGAACCGCACAGGGGGCAGGCACCCCCAGCAAGTACTTC. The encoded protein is CAYRTAQGAGTPSKYF.

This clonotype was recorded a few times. In DNA form, the CDR3 reads TGTGCCAGTAGTGGCAGGGCTCCAGGACCCGGTACGCAGTATTTT. This sequence encodes CASSGRAPGPGTQYF. V gene TRBV19 combines with J gene TRBJ2-3; possibly TRBD1 for D (5 bases). The CDR3 length is 15 residues. Trimming took 5 bases from V and 8 from J, leaving 20 bases between them. CDR1 and CDR2 (germline): LNHDA, SQIVND (reference sequence).

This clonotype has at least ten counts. Here the CDR3 reads CASRTGENTGELFF. The CDR3, as DNA: TGTGCCAGCAGGACCGGGGAGAACACCGGGGAGCTGTTTTTT. This sequence joins TRBV7-8 and TRBJ2-2, with D possibly being TRBD2 (5 bases). Trimming cost V 6 bases and J 1 base, with 9 bases left between them. Germline CDR1 reads SGHVS; CDR2 reads FQNEAQ. This CDR3 has 14 amino acids.

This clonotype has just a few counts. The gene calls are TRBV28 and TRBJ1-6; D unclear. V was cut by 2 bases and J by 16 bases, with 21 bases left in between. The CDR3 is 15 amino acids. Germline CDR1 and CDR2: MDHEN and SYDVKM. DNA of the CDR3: TGTGCCAGCAGTTTAAGGGCCCCTCGGACTCCTGTACTCCACTTT. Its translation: CASSLRAPRTPVLHF.

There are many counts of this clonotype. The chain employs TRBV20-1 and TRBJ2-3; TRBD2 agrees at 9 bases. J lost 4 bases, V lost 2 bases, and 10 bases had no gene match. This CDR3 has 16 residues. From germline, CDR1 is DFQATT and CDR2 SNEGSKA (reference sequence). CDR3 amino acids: CSARWGARGGPDTQYF. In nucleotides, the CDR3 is TGCAGTGCTAGATGGGGGGCGCGGGGGGGCCCAGATACGCAGTATTTT.

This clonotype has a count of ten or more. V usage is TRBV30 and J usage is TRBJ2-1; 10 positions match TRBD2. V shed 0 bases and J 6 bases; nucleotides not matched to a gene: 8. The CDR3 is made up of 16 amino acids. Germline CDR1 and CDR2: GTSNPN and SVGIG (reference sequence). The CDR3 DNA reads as TGTGCCTGGAGTGTACTTCGGCTAGCGGGGGTCAATGAGCAGTTCTTC. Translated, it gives CAWSVLRLAGVNEQFF. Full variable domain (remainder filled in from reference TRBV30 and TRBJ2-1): SQTIHQWPATLVQPVGSPLSLECTVEGTSNPNLYWYRQAAGRGLQLLFYSVGIGQISSEVPQNLSASRPQDRQFILSSKKLLLSDSGFYLCAWSVLRLAGVNEQFFGPGTRLTVL.

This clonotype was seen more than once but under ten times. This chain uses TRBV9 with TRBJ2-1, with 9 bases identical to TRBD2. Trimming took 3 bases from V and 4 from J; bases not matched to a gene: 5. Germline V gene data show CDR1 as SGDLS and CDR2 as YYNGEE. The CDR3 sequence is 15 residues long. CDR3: CASSEVAGDYNEQFF. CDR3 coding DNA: TGTGCCAGCAGCGAAGTAGCGGGAGATTACAATGAGCAGTTCTTC.